Below, 19 T cell receptor beta chains from the same sample are listed, as sequenced in a study of monozygotic twins with inflammatory bowel disease. TCRdb re-called the 5' RACE reads and shows each CDR3 protein once, DNA omitted. Reported are around 100,000 distinct CDR3 sequences; the ten largest clones contain approximately 2%. Sequencing was carried out using blood. The receptors were gathered from a human donor with ulcerative colitis or Crohn's disease, or a healthy co-twin of an affected twin (not recorded which).

The chain combines TRBV25-1 with TRBJ2-1; TCRdb outputs TRBD2, but without DNA this stays unchecked. Looked up from germline, CDR1 is MGHDK and CDR2 is SYGVNS. The CDR3 contains 18 residues. This chain's CDR3 is CASSEYPSGLAGNNEQFF.

The CDR3 region is CSVKASGKAGEQYF. The chain is built from TRBV29-1 and TRBJ2-7; TCRdb outputs TRBD2, but without DNA this stays unchecked. CDR1 and CDR2 (germline): SQVTM, ANQGSEA. This CDR3 has 14 residues.

The J gene is TRBJ2-7, the V gene TRBV10-3; the TCRdb call, TRBD1, lacks DNA for checking. This CDR3 is 14 amino acids long. CDR1 and CDR2 from the germline V gene are ENHRY and SYGVKD. CDR3 loop: CAISESPRGYEQYF.

The gene calls are TRBV20-1 and TRBJ2-5; TCRdb selects TRBD1, and the lack of DNA leaves this call unchecked. The CDR3 is made up of 13 amino acids. Germline V gives CDR1 DFQATT, CDR2 SNEGSKA (reference sequence). CDR3 in amino acids: CSARGVSQETHYF.

This chain joins TRBV7-2 and TRBJ2-5; TCRdb indicates TRBD2, and absent DNA this call remains unverified. The CDR3 has 16 residues. CDR1 and CDR2 (germline): SGHTA, FQGNSA. The chain's CDR3 is CASKGSGTGLQETQYF.

V usage is TRBV5-6 and J usage is TRBJ1-6. CDR3 size: 12 residues. Per germline, CDR1 SGHDT and CDR2 YYEEEE. The CDR3 is CASSSGPSPLHF.

This chain uses TRBV4-2 with TRBJ2-1. The CDR3 is 15 residues long. Germline V gene data show CDR1 as LGHNA and CDR2 as YNFKEQ. The CDR3 is CASSQGNRLYNEQFF.

The chain carries TRBV29-1 and TRBJ2-3; TCRdb designates TRBD2, a call that cannot be tested without DNA. Germline V gives CDR1 SQVTM, CDR2 ANQGSEA. This CDR3 has 15 amino acids. CDR3 sequence: CSVPWGSGSTDTQYF.

The genes are TRBV12-3 or TRBV12-4 and TRBJ1-6; TCRdb's D gene call, TRBD1, goes unchecked for lack of DNA. The CDR3 runs to 15 residues. The CDR3: CASKPGQGDNSPLHF.

This rearrangement joins TRBV7-9 to TRBJ2-1; the D call from TCRdb, TRBD1, cannot be confirmed without DNA. This CDR3 has 15 amino acids. The germline V gene encodes CDR1 SEHNR and CDR2 FQNEAQ (reference sequence). CDR3 amino acids: CASSGPGQAYNEQFF.

V and J are TRBV6-6 and TRBJ1-5. Germline V lookup: CDR1 MNHNY, CDR2 SVGAGI (reference sequence). The CDR3 is made up of 12 amino acids. CDR3 loop: CASNLGNQPQHF.

V is TRBV5-1 and J is TRBJ2-1; TCRdb indicates TRBD2, and absent DNA this call remains unverified. CDR1 and CDR2 from the germline V gene are SGHRS and YFSETQ. This CDR3 is built from 18 residues. The CDR3 here is CASSMGRGGTSGENEQFF.

The J gene is TRBJ2-2, the V gene TRBV24-1. From germline, CDR1 is KGHDR and CDR2 SFDVKD. There are 15 residues in the CDR3. This CDR3 reads CATSVWGSNTGELFF.

This sequence joins TRBV27 and TRBJ2-7; the D call from TCRdb, TRBD2, cannot be confirmed without DNA. Germline V gives CDR1 MNHEY, CDR2 SMNVEV (reference sequence). This CDR3 comprises 16 residues. This chain's CDR3 is CASSSASGRVMNEQYF.

The V and J genes are TRBV4-3 and TRBJ2-2; TCRdb calls TRBD2, which cannot be checked without DNA. The CDR3 covers 16 residues. CDR1 is LGHNA, CDR2 YSLEER, per germline. CDR3 sequence: CASSPDSGRGAGELFF.

The CDR3 sequence: CASSPHTGELSTEAFF. The rearrangement links TRBV12-3 or TRBV12-4 to TRBJ1-1; TCRdb's assignment of TRBD1 cannot be checked, as there is no DNA. The CDR3 spans 16 residues.

This chain uses TRBV18 with TRBJ2-7; TCRdb picks TRBD2, but there is no DNA to check that call. Germline V lookup: CDR1 KGHSH, CDR2 LQKENI. The CDR3 covers 18 residues. This CDR3 reads CASSPLAFSGSSSYEQYF.

CDR3 amino acids: CASSLDWGQTIYEQYF. The V gene is TRBV6-1, the J gene TRBJ2-7; TCRdb selects TRBD1, and the lack of DNA leaves this call unchecked. The length of the CDR3 is 16 residues. Looked up from germline, CDR1 is MNHNS and CDR2 is SASEGT.

The chain links TRBV7-2 to TRBJ2-5; the TCRdb call, TRBD1, lacks DNA for checking. This CDR3 comprises 16 residues. Germline CDR1 reads SGHTA; CDR2 reads FQGNSA. The CDR3 region is CASSPGAGGLGETQYF. Using reference TRBV7-2 and TRBJ2-5 for the parts outside the CDR3, the full variable domain is GAGVSQSPSNKVTEKGKDVELRCDPISGHTALYWYRQSLGQGLEFLIYFQGNSAPDKSGLPSDRFSAERTGGSVSTLTIQRTQQEDSAVYLCASSPGAGGLGETQYFGPGTRLLVL.